The 25 T cell receptor beta chains given below trace back to one sample, sequenced in a study of CD8 T cells in Susac syndrome. RNA was extracted with the RNeasy kit, and a quantity of roughly 0.5 to 1 ug was reverse transcribed using random hexamers. TCRdb used MiXCR to reprocess the immunoSEQ multiplex PCR reads, holding one entry per CDR3 protein. The sample yields approximately 180,000 distinct CDR3 sequences, approximately 95% seen once. The sequencing input was CD4+ T cells from PBMCs. These TCRs come from a human donor with multiple sclerosis.

The chain combines TRBV19 with TRBJ2-3; the D is unclear. Trimming left V 10 bases short and J 0 bases short, with 11 bases between. The CDR3 consists of 13 residues. The germline V gene has CDR1 LNHDA and CDR2 SQIVND (reference sequence). Written as DNA, the CDR3 is TGTGCCACTCAGTCCTCCAGCACAGATACGCAGTATTTT. Residues: CATQSSSTDTQYF. Looking up the rest from reference TRBV19 and TRBJ2-3 gives the full variable domain: DGGITQSPKYLFRKEGQNVTLSCEQNLNHDAMYWYRQDPGQGLRLIYYSQIVNDFQKGDIAEGYSVSREKKESFPLTVTSAQKNPTAFYLCATQSSSTDTQYFGPGTRLTVL.

The V call is TRBV30, the J call TRBJ1-1; D perhaps matches TRBD1 (5 bases). This CDR3 comprises 14 residues. Germline CDR1 is GTSNPN and CDR2 is SVGIG (reference sequence). V gave up 2 bases and J gave up 3 bases, with 13 bases separating them. The CDR3 DNA sequence: TGTGCCTGGAGTTCAGGGTTGACGTACACTGAAGCTTTCTTT. This sequence encodes CAWSSGLTYTEAFF.

The chain links TRBV5-1 to TRBJ2-7; a possible D gene is TRBD1 (6 bases). The V and J ends lost 4 bases and 3 bases respectively, with 17 bases between them. Germline V lookup: CDR1 SGHRS, CDR2 YFSETQ. CDR3 length: 15 amino acids. The CDR3 DNA reads as TGCGCCAGCAGCGGATTAGGCAGGGGAGTCTACGAGCAGTACTTC. This codes for CASSGLGRGVYEQYF. Complete variable domain (other parts from reference TRBV5-1 and TRBJ2-7): KAGVTQTPRYLIKTRGQQVTLSCSPISGHRSVSWYQQTPGQGLQFLFEYFSETQRNKGNFPGRFSGRQFSNSRSEMNVSTLELGDSALYLCASSGLGRGVYEQYFGPGTRLTVT.

The chain is built from TRBV5-1 and TRBJ1-1, with D perhaps TRBD1 (6 bases). V gave up 0 bases and J gave up 10 bases, with 10 bases separating them. The CDR3 is 12 amino acids. Per germline, CDR1 SGHRS and CDR2 YFSETQ. CDR3: CASSLEGVTAFF. The CDR3, as DNA: TGCGCCAGCAGCTTGGAGGGGGTAACAGCTTTCTTT.

The V gene is TRBV30, the J gene TRBJ2-1; 9 bases agree with TRBD1. The CDR3 is made up of 15 amino acids. The V segment lost 0 bases and the J segment 4 bases; nucleotides outside the gene matches: 4. Germline V lookup: CDR1 GTSNPN, CDR2 SVGIG (reference sequence). CDR3 sequence (DNA): TGTGCCTGGAGTGTACTGGACAGGGGATACAATGAGCAGTTCTTC. This encodes CAWSVLDRGYNEQFF.

This clonotype has just a few counts. The chain couples TRBV18 to TRBJ2-3; D not certain. With 1 base removed from V and 6 bases from J, the gap between germline ends came to 5 bases. The germline V gene has CDR1 KGHSH and CDR2 LQKENI. The CDR3 consists of 12 residues. Written as DNA, the CDR3 is TGTGCCAGCTCACCACTCGGCGATACGCAGTATTTT. It is translated as CASSPLGDTQYF.

The chain uses TRBV29-1 and TRBJ1-3; D is possibly TRBD1 (6 bases). Germline lookup yields CDR1 SQVTM and CDR2 ANQGSEA. The CDR3 contains 15 residues. CDR3 nucleotide sequence: TGCAGTATGACCCACACAGGGAGCCCTGGAAACACCATATATTTT. Its protein product is CSMTHTGSPGNTIYF.

The chain is built from TRBV14 and TRBJ2-1; D not certain. CDR3 length: 15 amino acids. Germline values: CDR1 SGHDN, CDR2 FVKESK. Trimming shortened V by 0 bases and J by 8 bases, and 14 bases separated the two germline ends. This CDR3 is CASSQDTIPWDEQFF. CDR3 in DNA: TGTGCCAGCAGCCAAGATACTATCCCCTGGGATGAGCAGTTCTTC.

The chain links TRBV29-1 to TRBJ1-1, with D unresolved. Per germline, CDR1 SQVTM and CDR2 ANQGSEA. The length of the CDR3 is 13 residues. Trimming cost V 8 bases and J 3 bases, with 16 bases left between them. The CDR3 reads CSPTIVPYTEAFF. The CDR3, as DNA: TGCAGCCCGACTATCGTACCCTACACTGAAGCTTTCTTT.

The rearrangement links TRBV5-1 to TRBJ2-1; D remains ambiguous. This CDR3 contains 15 residues. V lost 4 bases and J lost 2, with 13 bases in between. Germline CDR1 is SGHRS and CDR2 is YFSETQ. CDR3 DNA sequence: TGCGCCAGCAGCCATTATAAGGCTACCTACAATGAGCAGTTCTTC. Residues: CASSHYKATYNEQFF.

The rearrangement joins TRBV6-5 to TRBJ2-7; D not certain. The V gene's germline CDR1 is MNHEY and CDR2 SVGAGI. The CDR3 covers 13 residues. The V end was cut by 0 bases, the J end by 5 bases, with 8 bases between. CDR3 residues: CASSYSWENEQYF. CDR3 bases: TGTGCCAGCAGTTACTCCTGGGAAAACGAGCAGTACTTC.

For the CDR3, the DNA is TGCAGTGCTCTTCTCTCACGGGACAATGAAAAACTGTTTTTT. It codes for CSALLSRDNEKLFF. The chain recombines TRBV20-1 with TRBJ1-4, with D maybe TRBD1 (5 bases). V was shortened by 5 bases and J by 5 bases, with 15 bases between the two germline ends. The CDR3 has 14 amino acids. Germline V CDR1 and CDR2: DFQATT, SNEGSKA (reference sequence).

The rearrangement joins TRBV15 to TRBJ2-1, with 7 nucleotides matching TRBD2. This CDR3 region has 16 residues. Germline assignment: CDR1 LNHNV and CDR2 YYDKDF (reference sequence). Trimming took 1 base from V and 1 from J; bases not matched to a gene: 4. CDR3 nucleotide sequence: TGTGCCACCAGCAGAGCAAGCGGGGCTTCCTACAATGAGCAGTTCTTC. Encoded protein: CATSRASGASYNEQFF.

The chain joins TRBV10-3 to TRBJ2-6, with 7 nucleotides matching TRBD2. Germline V gene sequence: CDR1 ENHRY, CDR2 SYGVKD. The CDR3 runs to 16 residues. The V and J ends lost 4 bases and 2 bases, in that order; junction bases with no gene match: 5. CDR3 protein: CAISAWGGTGANVLTF. The CDR3 DNA sequence: TGTGCCATCAGTGCGTGGGGGGGGACTGGGGCCAACGTCCTGACTTTC.

CDR3 nucleotides: TGTGCCTGGAGATGGGGGAATAATGAAAAACTGTTTTTT. Protein sequence: CAWRWGNNEKLFF. The rearrangement joins TRBV30 to TRBJ1-4, with TRBD1 as a possible D gene (5 bases). The CDR3 has 13 amino acids. The V and J ends lost 3 bases and 4 bases respectively, with 9 bases between them. Germline V gene data show CDR1 as GTSNPN and CDR2 as SVGIG (reference sequence).

This chain uses TRBV7-2 with TRBJ2-5; D unclear. Germline lookup yields CDR1 SGHTA and CDR2 FQGNSA. The CDR3 consists of 13 residues. Trimming left V 1 base short and J 9 bases short, with 12 bases between. Written as DNA, the CDR3 is TGTGCCAGCAGCTTAGACCCGGTTTTGGCCCAGTACTTC. As protein: CASSLDPVLAQYF.

J is TRBJ2-2 and V is TRBV23-1; no reliable D call. TRBV23-1 is filed as an ORF, its function uncertain. This CDR3 comprises 16 residues. The V end lost 4 bases, the J end lost 1 base, and 13 bases lay between the germline ends. The CDR3 DNA sequence: TGCGCCAGCAGTCCAATACCACAGCTGAACACCGGGGAGCTGTTTTTT. Its protein is CASSPIPQLNTGELFF.

The chain combines TRBV20-1 with TRBJ2-3; no firm D call. Looked up from germline, CDR1 is DFQATT and CDR2 is SNEGSKA (reference sequence). V lost 3 bases and J 1 base, leaving 8 bases between the germline ends. This CDR3 has 13 residues. The CDR3 sequence is CSARVHRTDTQYF. CDR3 bases: TGCAGTGCTAGGGTTCATCGCACAGATACGCAGTATTTT.

The chain uses TRBV9 and TRBJ2-3, with a possible D match to TRBD1 (6 bases). The V end was cut by 3 bases, the J end by 2 bases, with 13 bases between. The CDR3 covers 15 residues. From germline, CDR1 is SGDLS and CDR2 YYNGEE. CDR3 sequence reads: CASSGLGGYTDTQYF. CDR3 bases: TGTGCCAGCAGCGGTCTAGGGGGATACACAGATACGCAGTATTTT.

A single count supports this clonotype. The chain has TRBV4-1 and TRBJ1-5, with 10 bases lining up with TRBD1. Germline assignment: CDR1 MGHRA and CDR2 YSYEKL. The CDR3 covers 17 residues. Trimming took 4 bases from V and 0 from J; bases not matched to a gene: 6. The CDR3 is CASSLGTGEDSNQPQHF. CDR3 in DNA: TGCGCCAGCAGCCTCGGGACAGGGGAGGATAGCAATCAGCCCCAGCATTTT.

The V gene is TRBV12-3 or TRBV12-4, the J gene TRBJ1-6; 7 bases line up with TRBD1. The junction had 5 bases not matched to a gene; V was cut back by 6 bases and J by 0 bases. The CDR3 spans 16 residues. The CDR3 DNA is TGTGCCAGCAGACGGGGACAGAGCTCCTATAATTCACCCCTCCACTTT. It encodes CASRRGQSSYNSPLHF.

The rearrangement uses TRBV11-3 and TRBJ2-7; 8 bases map to TRBD2. The CDR3 sequence is 15 residues long. Trimming cost V 4 bases and J 1 base; bases outside gene matches: 6. Looked up from germline, CDR1 is SGHNT and CDR2 is YENEEA. CDR3 protein: CASSWPPGGSYEQYF. In nucleotides, the CDR3 is TGTGCCAGCAGCTGGCCTCCGGGGGGGTCCTACGAGCAGTACTTC. Supplemented by reference TRBV11-3 and TRBJ2-7, the full variable domain reads EAGVVQSPRYKIIEKKQPVAFWCNPISGHNTLYWYLQNLGQGPELLIRYENEEAVDDSQLPKDRFSAERLKGVDSTLKIQPAELGDSAVYLCASSWPPGGSYEQYFGPGTRLTVT.

The chain combines TRBV2 with TRBJ2-5, with D perhaps matching TRBD2 (7 bases). Trimming removed 0 bases from V and 4 bases from J, with 15 bases in between. Germline lookup yields CDR1 SNHLY and CDR2 FYNNEI. CDR3 length: 16 residues. CDR3 amino acids: CASSEAEGGAAETQYF. As DNA, the CDR3 is TGTGCCAGCAGTGAAGCGGAGGGGGGGGCGGCAGAGACCCAGTACTTC.

The chain combines TRBV5-4 with TRBJ2-7; 7 bases map to TRBD1. The CDR3 runs 15 residues. CDR1 and CDR2 from the germline V gene are SGHNT and YYREEE (reference sequence). Unmatched junction bases numbered 6, after V lost 1 base and J lost 2 bases. CDR3 amino acids: CASSLRGTATYEQYF. The DNA for the CDR3 is TGTGCCAGCAGCTTGAGAGGGACAGCCACCTACGAGCAGTACTTC.

The rearrangement uses TRBV20-1 and TRBJ2-2; TRBD1 or TRBD2 may be the D gene (6 bases each). Trimming removed 7 bases from V and 3 bases from J, with 12 bases in between. Germline V CDR1 and CDR2: DFQATT, SNEGSKA (reference sequence). The CDR3 is 13 amino acids. CDR3 bases: TGCAGTGGGGGGGCCATAGACACCGGGGAGCTGTTTTTT. This gives the protein CSGGAIDTGELFF.